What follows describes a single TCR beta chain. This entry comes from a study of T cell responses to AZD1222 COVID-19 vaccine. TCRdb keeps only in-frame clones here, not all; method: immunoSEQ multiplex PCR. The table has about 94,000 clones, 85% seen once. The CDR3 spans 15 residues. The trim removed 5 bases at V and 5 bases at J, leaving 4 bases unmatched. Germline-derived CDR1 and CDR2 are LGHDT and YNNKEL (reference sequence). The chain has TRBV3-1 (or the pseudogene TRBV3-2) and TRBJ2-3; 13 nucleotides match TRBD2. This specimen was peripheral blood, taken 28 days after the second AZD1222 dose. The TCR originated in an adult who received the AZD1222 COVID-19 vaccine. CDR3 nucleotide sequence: TGTGCCAGCAGCACCACTAGCGGGGGGGGAGATACGCAGTATTTT. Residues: CASSTTSGGGDTQYF.